The 31 T cell receptor beta chains in this list originate from one sample, sequenced in a study of cytomegalovirus exposure and HLA in healthy donors. It was with 60 Vbeta and 13 Jbeta primers that the PCR ran. TCRdb's copy holds only in-frame clones and misses some; the assay was immunoSEQ multiplex PCR. This listing includes approximately 82,000 clones. The specimen sequenced was PBMCs. The receptors originated from a woman aged 55 to 70 in good health and CMV-seronegative.

The chain carries TRBV6-5 and TRBJ2-2; 9 nucleotides agree with TRBD2. The germline gives CDR1 MNHEY, CDR2 SVGAGI. The V and J ends lost 9 bases and 1 base, in that order; junction bases with no gene match: 3. The CDR3 is made up of 14 amino acids. The CDR3 DNA reads as TGTGCCAGGGGGCGGGAGGGGAACACCGGGGAGCTGTTTTTT. Translating gives CARGREGNTGELFF.

DNA for the CDR3: TGTGCCAGCAGGCGGGGAAACACTGAAGCTTTCTTT. It is translated as CASRRGNTEAFF. This rearrangement joins TRBV6-5 to TRBJ1-1; D is unclear. Germline V gene lookup returns CDR1 MNHEY and CDR2 SVGAGI. With 6 bases removed from V and 2 bases from J, the gap between germline ends came to 7 bases. The CDR3 has 12 amino acids.

The chain joins TRBV27 to TRBJ1-1, with D unresolved. CDR1 and CDR2 from the germline V gene are MNHEY and SMNVEV (reference sequence). V was clipped by 6 bases and J by 3 bases, with 11 bases between them. This CDR3 spans 13 amino acids. The CDR3 DNA follows: TGTGCCAGCAGCACGCAAGAGGACACTGAAGCTTTCTTT. This codes for CASSTQEDTEAFF.

The rearrangement uses TRBV5-1 and TRBJ2-2; the D gene is possibly TRBD1 (5 bases). With 0 bases removed from V and 5 bases from J, the gap between germline ends came to 17 bases. Germline loops: CDR1 SGHRS, CDR2 YFSETQ. The CDR3 runs 17 residues. The CDR3 here is CASSLVLSQGGTGELFF. CDR3 coding DNA: TGCGCCAGCAGCTTGGTATTGAGTCAGGGCGGAACCGGGGAGCTGTTTTTT.

The chain has TRBV4-1 and TRBJ2-3, with 7 nucleotides matching TRBD1. Germline V gene data show CDR1 as MGHRA and CDR2 as YSYEKL. The CDR3 is 15 residues long. J lost 0 bases, V lost 4 bases, and 4 bases had no gene match. DNA for the CDR3: TGCGCCAGCAGCCTGGGACAGTACAGCACAGATACGCAGTATTTT. Amino acids: CASSLGQYSTDTQYF.

The chain employs TRBV5-1 and TRBJ2-2, with 8 positions matching TRBD2. Germline CDR1 is SGHRS and CDR2 is YFSETQ. The CDR3 is 16 amino acids. J lost 2 bases, V lost 2 bases, and 5 bases had no gene match. This chain's CDR3 is CASSFQLAVNTGELFF. Written as DNA, the CDR3 is TGCGCCAGCAGCTTCCAACTAGCGGTTAACACCGGGGAGCTGTTTTTT.

The rearrangement uses TRBV11-1 and TRBJ2-3, with D maybe TRBD1 (6 bases). Germline CDR1 and CDR2: SGHAT and FQDESV (reference sequence). Deletions cut 4 bases from V and 6 bases from J, with 8 bases between. This CDR3 comprises 12 residues. The CDR3 protein is CASSSTGDTQYF. DNA for the CDR3: TGTGCCAGCAGCTCCACAGGGGATACGCAGTATTTT.

V is TRBV19 and J is TRBJ1-2; D not certain. Trimming took off 0 bases at V and 4 bases at J, with 6 bases between the two ends. CDR1 is LNHDA and CDR2 is SQIVND in the germline V gene (reference sequence). This CDR3 is 13 amino acids long. CDR3 DNA: TGTGCCAGTAGTATAGAGCGGGGCTATGGCTACACCTTC. Its translation: CASSIERGYGYTF.

CDR3 sequence: CASSPTTGEANTEAFF. CDR3 sequence (DNA): TGTGCCAGCTCACCAACAACGGGGGAGGCGAACACTGAAGCTTTCTTT. The chain is built from TRBV18 and TRBJ1-1; D possibly corresponds to TRBD1 (5 bases). The CDR3 covers 16 residues. Germline CDR1 and CDR2: KGHSH and LQKENI. V was trimmed by 2 bases and J by 1 base, leaving 14 bases between them. Filled out from reference TRBV18 and TRBJ1-1, the complete variable domain reads NAGVMQNPRHLVRRRGQEARLRCSPMKGHSHVYWYRQLPEEGLKFMVYLQKENIIDESGMPKERFSAEFPKEGPSILRIQQVVRGDSAAYFCASSPTTGEANTEAFFGQGTRLTVV.

The gene calls are TRBV18 and TRBJ1-5; 9 bases agree with TRBD1. The CDR3 covers 18 residues. V was clipped by 2 bases and J by 4 bases; unmatched bases: 12. Germline-derived CDR1 and CDR2 are KGHSH and LQKENI. The CDR3 loop is CASSPVGTGIGANQPQHF. The CDR3 nucleotides read TGTGCCAGCTCACCAGTCGGGACAGGGATTGGGGCTAATCAGCCCCAGCATTTT.

This chain links TRBV7-8 with TRBJ2-1, with no clear D. Trimming removed 6 bases from V and 3 bases from J, with 3 bases in between. From germline, CDR1 is SGHVS and CDR2 FQNEAQ. This CDR3 is 11 amino acids long. CDR3 in amino acids: CASRYYNEQFF. The CDR3 DNA reads as TGTGCCAGCAGATACTACAATGAGCAGTTCTTC.

The chain recombines TRBV10-1 with TRBJ2-2, with D perhaps matching TRBD2 (5 bases). Trimming pared 7 bases from V and 4 bases from J, leaving 10 bases between. The CDR3 totals 13 residues. Germline values: CDR1 WNHNN, CDR2 SYGVQD (reference sequence). CDR3 bases: TGCGCCAGCACCCAGACTATCACCGGGGAGCTGTTTTTT. As protein: CASTQTITGELFF.

The chain employs TRBV5-4 and TRBJ2-3; TRBD2 aligns across 10 bases. The V segment lost 0 bases and the J segment 8 bases; nucleotides outside the gene matches: 15. CDR1 is SGHNT and CDR2 is YYREEE in the germline V gene (reference sequence). The CDR3 length is 18 residues. The CDR3 DNA reads TGTGCCAGCAGCTTGGGGGGTTTAGCGGGAGGCTTGTCGGGTACGCAGTATTTT. It is translated as CASSLGGLAGGLSGTQYF.

The V and J genes are TRBV19 and TRBJ2-7; 11 bases fit TRBD1. The CDR3 runs to 15 residues. V gave up 6 bases and J gave up 1 base; unmatched junction bases: 5. CDR1 and CDR2 (germline): LNHDA, SQIVND (reference sequence). The CDR3 bases are TGTGCCAGTAGGATTCGGGACAGGGGGTCCTACGAGCAGTACTTC. Translation: CASRIRDRGSYEQYF.

V usage is TRBV18 and J usage is TRBJ1-1; no definite D call. Germline V gene lookup returns CDR1 KGHSH and CDR2 LQKENI. The V end lost 6 bases, the J end lost 1 base, and 9 bases lay between the germline ends. The CDR3 is made up of 13 amino acids. This chain's CDR3 is CASSFQENTEAFF. The CDR3 DNA is TGTGCCAGCTCGTTCCAGGAGAACACTGAAGCTTTCTTT. Filled out from reference TRBV18 and TRBJ1-1, the complete variable domain reads NAGVMQNPRHLVRRRGQEARLRCSPMKGHSHVYWYRQLPEEGLKFMVYLQKENIIDESGMPKERFSAEFPKEGPSILRIQQVVRGDSAAYFCASSFQENTEAFFGQGTRLTVV.

The rearrangement joins TRBV5-8 to TRBJ2-7; 13 positions match TRBD2. V dropped 4 bases and J dropped 3; count of bases not matched to a gene: 4. The CDR3 has 15 residues. Germline assignment: CDR1 SGHTS and CDR2 YDEGEE. The CDR3 sequence is CASSTGLAGSYEQYF. The CDR3 DNA follows: TGTGCCAGCAGCACGGGACTAGCGGGAAGCTACGAGCAGTACTTC.

The V and J genes are TRBV27 and TRBJ2-1; weak D call: TRBD2 (5 bases). This CDR3 region has 15 residues. Germline V gene data show CDR1 as MNHEY and CDR2 as SMNVEV (reference sequence). V shed 8 bases and J shed 6 bases, with 20 bases lying between them. This chain's CDR3 is CASLDGRRMSNEQFF. CDR3 DNA: TGTGCCAGCCTTGACGGTCGGAGGATGTCCAATGAGCAGTTCTTC.

V is TRBV11-2 and J is TRBJ2-2; possible D gene TRBD1, 6 bases. CDR3 size: 13 residues. Germline assignment: CDR1 SGHAT and CDR2 FQNNGV. V lost 9 bases and J lost 5, with 13 bases in between. CDR3 sequence: CASRQVWTGELFF. CDR3 sequence (DNA): TGTGCCAGTAGACAGGTTTGGACCGGGGAGCTGTTTTTT. The variable domain in full, completed from reference TRBV11-2 and TRBJ2-2, reads EAGVAQSPRYKIIEKRQSVAFWCNPISGHATLYWYQQILGQGPKLLIQFQNNGVVDDSQLPKDRFSAERLKGVDSTLKIQPAKLEDSAVYLCASRQVWTGELFFGEGSRLTVL.

The chain recombines TRBV19 with TRBJ1-2; 7 bases fit TRBD1. Germline V gives CDR1 LNHDA, CDR2 SQIVND (reference sequence). Trimming cost V 9 bases and J 4 bases; bases outside gene matches: 2. The CDR3 has 11 residues. DNA of the CDR3: TGTGCCAGCGGGACAGCCTATGGCTACACCTTC. Translation: CASGTAYGYTF.

The V call is TRBV4-2, the J call TRBJ2-7; 9 bases align to TRBD2. The CDR3 has 15 amino acids. The J segment lost 3 bases and the V segment lost 4 bases, leaving 7 bases of the junction unmatched. Looked up from germline, CDR1 is LGHNA and CDR2 is YNFKEQ. CDR3 sequence: CASSPGTTSGYEQYF. Here the CDR3 DNA reads TGTGCCAGCAGCCCTGGGACGACTAGCGGCTACGAGCAGTACTTC.

The chain recombines TRBV29-1 with TRBJ2-7, with TRBD2 matching over 10 bases. Germline values: CDR1 SQVTM, CDR2 ANQGSEA. V lost 5 bases, J lost 3 bases, and 4 bases stayed unmatched. This CDR3 has 13 amino acids. Here the CDR3 DNA reads TGCAGCGTTCTAGCGGGAGAGGTCTACGAGCAGTACTTC. Amino acids: CSVLAGEVYEQYF.

The chain is built from TRBV28 and TRBJ2-1, with 8 bases identical to TRBD1. Per germline, CDR1 MDHEN and CDR2 SYDVKM. The CDR3 has 15 amino acids. After removal of 5 bases from V and 4 bases from J, the junction contained 7 bases not matched to a gene. The CDR3 loop reads CASSPTGGGYNEQFF. The CDR3 DNA reads TGTGCCAGCAGTCCTACAGGGGGAGGATACAATGAGCAGTTCTTC.

This chain links TRBV2 with TRBJ2-3, with D possibly matching TRBD1 (5 bases). CDR3 size: 14 residues. Germline values: CDR1 SNHLY, CDR2 FYNNEI. The germline V and J ends were trimmed by 5 bases and 3 bases, with 12 bases remaining between them. The CDR3, as DNA: TGTGCCAGCAGTCGACAGACGGATACAGATACGCAGTATTTT. Residues: CASSRQTDTDTQYF.

The chain has TRBV28 and TRBJ2-5; D possibly corresponds to TRBD1 (5 bases). V lost 5 bases and J 1 base, leaving 11 bases between the germline ends. In germline, CDR1 is MDHEN, CDR2 SYDVKM. This CDR3 is 14 amino acids long. The CDR3 DNA sequence: TGTGCCAGCAGTCCAAGGGGTAGCCAAGAGACCCAGTACTTC. Translation: CASSPRGSQETQYF.

The chain combines TRBV6-6 with TRBJ2-5; TRBD2 agrees at 7 bases. V dropped 6 bases and J dropped 1; count of bases not matched to a gene: 5. CDR1 and CDR2 from the germline V gene are MNHNY and SVGAGI (reference sequence). There are 14 residues in the CDR3. The CDR3 reads CASRFGTTQETQYF. The CDR3 region has the DNA TGTGCCAGCAGATTCGGGACTACCCAAGAGACCCAGTACTTC.

CDR3 nucleotides: TGCGCCAGCAGCCGGGTACAGGGGTCCAACACCGGGGAGCTGTTTTTT. It encodes CASSRVQGSNTGELFF. This chain links TRBV5-1 with TRBJ2-2, with 7 nucleotides matching TRBD1. The CDR3 extends over 16 amino acids. Unmatched junction bases numbered 8, after V lost 4 bases and J lost 2 bases. Germline CDR1 and CDR2: SGHRS and YFSETQ.

This sequence joins TRBV4-2 and TRBJ1-2, with D unresolved. This CDR3 has 16 residues. The germline V gene has CDR1 LGHNA and CDR2 YNFKEQ. V lost 0 bases and J 0 bases, leaving 11 bases between the germline ends. The chain's CDR3 is CASSQDWSRSNYGYTF. The CDR3 bases are TGTGCCAGCAGCCAAGATTGGAGCAGATCTAACTATGGCTACACCTTC.

DNA of the CDR3: TGCGCCAGCAGTGAGTCCACTGACGGGGAGGCGTACATATATTTT. This encodes CASSESTDGEAYIYF. V gene TRBV10-1 combines with J gene TRBJ1-3; D gene ambiguous. The CDR3 has 15 residues. From germline, CDR1 is WNHNN and CDR2 SYGVQD (reference sequence). Trimming stripped 0 bases from V and 12 bases from J, with 18 bases between.

The chain joins TRBV6-5 to TRBJ2-5, with TRBD2 matching 12 bases. The CDR3 runs 15 residues. The V gene's germline CDR1 is MNHEY and CDR2 SVGAGI. The J segment lost 4 bases and the V segment lost 7 bases, leaving 7 bases of the junction unmatched. CDR3 protein: CASTRLAGEGETQYF. CDR3 in DNA: TGTGCCAGCACCAGACTAGCGGGAGAAGGAGAGACCCAGTACTTC.

The genes are TRBV28 and TRBJ2-7, with 9 bases fitting TRBD1. This CDR3 contains 15 residues. Germline CDR1 MDHEN, CDR2 SYDVKM. V lost 5 bases and J lost 5; bases outside the gene matches: 10. The CDR3 coding sequence is TGTGCCAGCAGTCCCAGGACAGGGGAGCTGAACGAGCAGTACTTC. Protein product: CASSPRTGELNEQYF.

This rearrangement joins TRBV19 to TRBJ1-1; D unclear. Germline values: CDR1 LNHDA, CDR2 SQIVND (reference sequence). V lost 5 bases and J 2 bases, leaving 9 bases between the germline ends. This CDR3 region has 13 residues. CDR3 DNA: TGTGCCAGTAGTTTAAACAGAAACACTGAAGCTTTCTTT. Its translation is CASSLNRNTEAFF.